Following are 12 T cell receptor beta chains from one sample sequenced in a study of blood T cell repertoires in COVID-19. Method: immunoSEQ multiplex PCR; TCRdb's copy keeps in-frame clones and lacks some. The sample holds 300,000 to 350,000 clones, 70% to 90% seen once. The specimen sequenced was PBMCs or T cells enriched from blood (not recorded which). The source is a man aged 25-45 years who had recovered from COVID-19.

In this sample, this clone turned up a few times. The rearrangement links TRBV6-5 to TRBJ1-6; no firm D call. Between the trimmed V and J ends, which lost 0 bases and 7 bases, there was a span of 13 bases. CDR1 is MNHEY and CDR2 is SVGAGI in the germline V gene. The CDR3 contains 16 residues. CDR3 DNA sequence: TGTGCCAGCAGTTACTCGCAGGCCCCATCAAATTCACCCCTCCACTTT. As protein: CASSYSQAPSNSPLHF.

The chain has TRBV7-8 and TRBJ2-1; D not certain. From germline, CDR1 is SGHVS and CDR2 FQNEAQ. The CDR3 is made up of 12 amino acids. The ends were cut back, 5 bases at V and 10 bases at J, with 12 bases in the middle. CDR3 sequence: CASSPPLREQFF. The CDR3 nucleotides read TGTGCCAGCAGCCCGCCTCTACGGGAGCAGTTCTTC.

The rearrangement joins TRBV5-1 to TRBJ2-1, with D possibly being TRBD2 (6 bases). CDR3 size: 14 residues. Trimming stripped 0 bases from V and 9 bases from J, with 13 bases between. Germline CDR1 is SGHRS and CDR2 is YFSETQ. In DNA form, the CDR3 reads TGCGCCAGCAGCTTGGGGGCGGAGGGTACTGAGCAGTTCTTC. Translation gives CASSLGAEGTEQFF.

The J gene is TRBJ1-2, the V gene TRBV6-5; D possibly corresponds to TRBD1 (6 bases). The V end lost 10 bases, the J end lost 10 bases, and 25 bases lay between the germline ends. This CDR3 has 14 residues. CDR1 is MNHEY, CDR2 SVGAGI, per germline. CDR3: CATELAGTIIPYTF. As DNA, the CDR3 is TGTGCCACTGAATTAGCCGGGACAATCATTCCCTACACCTTC.

The gene calls are TRBV6-4 and TRBJ2-2; 10 bases fit TRBD1. This CDR3 contains 15 residues. Germline CDR1 MRHNA, CDR2 SNTAGT. V dropped 7 bases and J dropped 3; count of bases not matched to a gene: 5. The CDR3 is CASKRQGADTGELFF. CDR3 in DNA: TGTGCCAGCAAAAGACAGGGGGCTGACACCGGGGAGCTGTTTTTT.

This clone was counted only a few times. This chain connects TRBV3-1 (or the pseudogene TRBV3-2) to TRBJ1-6; D ambiguous. This CDR3 has 13 residues. The V gene's germline CDR1 is LGHDT and CDR2 YNNKEL (reference sequence). V gave up 1 base and J gave up 6 bases, with 4 bases separating them. Here the CDR3 DNA reads TGTGCCAGCAGCCAAGGAGCTAATTCACCCCTCCACTTT. Translation gives CASSQGANSPLHF.

The chain carries TRBV7-9 and TRBJ1-3; D is possibly TRBD1 (5 bases). Germline lookup yields CDR1 SEHNR and CDR2 FQNEAQ (reference sequence). The CDR3 is 17 amino acids. The germline V and J ends were trimmed by 1 base and 2 bases, with 15 bases remaining between them. CDR3 in amino acids: CASSLEVLGATGNTIYF. The CDR3 nucleotides are TGTGCCAGCAGCTTAGAGGTATTAGGGGCGACTGGAAACACCATATATTTT.

The chain recombines TRBV7-6 with TRBJ1-1; D unclear. The ends were cut back, 5 bases at V and 5 bases at J, with 12 bases in the middle. The germline CDR1 and CDR2 sequences are SGHVS and FNYEAQ. This CDR3 comprises 13 residues. The CDR3 bases are TGTGCCAGCAGCCGCGGGCGGGTTACTGAAGCTTTCTTT. This translates into CASSRGRVTEAFF. Full variable domain (missing parts from reference TRBV7-6 and TRBJ1-1): GAGVSQSPRYKVTKRGQDVALRCDPISGHVSLYWYRQALGQGPEFLTYFNYEAQQDKSGLPNDRFSAERPEGSISTLTIQRTEQRDSAMYRCASSRGRVTEAFFGQGTRLTVV.

The chain is built from TRBV5-6 and TRBJ2-7; 7 nucleotides align to TRBD2. Germline CDR1 reads SGHDT; CDR2 reads YYEEEE. After removal of 0 bases from V and 1 base from J, the junction contained 7 bases not matched to a gene. The CDR3 sequence is 16 residues long. CDR3 amino acids: CASSLDHSGVSYEQYF. The CDR3 DNA reads as TGTGCCAGCAGCTTGGACCACAGCGGGGTTTCCTACGAGCAGTACTTC.

The genes are TRBV5-1 and TRBJ1-2; the match to TRBD1 covers 7 bases. This CDR3 is 13 amino acids long. The V gene's germline CDR1 is SGHRS and CDR2 YFSETQ. V was pared by 3 bases and J by 3 bases, with 2 bases of the junction left unmatched. CDR3 bases: TGCGCCAGCAGCTCCCAGGGGGACTATGGCTACACCTTC. It encodes CASSSQGDYGYTF.

This rearrangement joins TRBV19 to TRBJ1-4; a possible D gene is TRBD1 (5 bases). CDR3 size: 15 residues. Trimming removed 4 bases from V and 2 bases from J, with 11 bases in between. Germline loops: CDR1 LNHDA, CDR2 SQIVND (reference sequence). The CDR3 DNA is TGTGCCAGTAGTAACTCAGGGAGGACTAATGAAAAACTGTTTTTT. It encodes CASSNSGRTNEKLFF.

This chain uses TRBV3-1 (or the pseudogene TRBV3-2) with TRBJ2-3; TRBD2 agrees at 10 bases. CDR3 length: 17 amino acids. The ends lost 0 bases at V and 5 bases at J; junction bases unmatched: 8. The germline gives CDR1 LGHDT, CDR2 YNNKEL (reference sequence). In DNA form, the CDR3 reads TGTGCCAGCAGCCAAGATGGGGAGCGGGGGGGCAAAGATACGCAGTATTTT. This sequence encodes CASSQDGERGGKDTQYF.